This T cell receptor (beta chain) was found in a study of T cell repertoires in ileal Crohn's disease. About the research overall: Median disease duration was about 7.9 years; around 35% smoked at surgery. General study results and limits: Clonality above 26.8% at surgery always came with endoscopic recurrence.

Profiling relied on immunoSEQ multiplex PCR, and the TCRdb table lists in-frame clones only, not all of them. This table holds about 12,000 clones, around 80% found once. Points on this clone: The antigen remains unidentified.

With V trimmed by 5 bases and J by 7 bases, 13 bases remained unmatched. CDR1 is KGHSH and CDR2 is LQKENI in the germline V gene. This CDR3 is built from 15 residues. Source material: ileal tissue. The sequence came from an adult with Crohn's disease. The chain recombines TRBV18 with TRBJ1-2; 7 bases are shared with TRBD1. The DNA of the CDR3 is TGTGCCAGCTCAAAGACAGGGTCGGGAACGGGTGGCTACACCTTC. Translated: CASSKTGSGTGGYTF.